The 22 T cell receptor beta chains below were found in one sample sequenced in a study of blood T cell repertoires in COVID-19 (dated by TCRdb to 2019 to 2021). Library construction relied on the immunoSEQ multiplex PCR assay. TCRdb holds this immuneACCESS table with in-frame rearrangements only. Some clones are missing; in checked studies, unresolved V genes explain under half, and the rest has no known cause. The sample includes some 96,000 clones, with about 80% observed a single time. The ten largest clonotypes hold 9% to 14% of the sample. The source material was peripheral blood. These receptors all stem from a woman in her 70s with acute or convalescent COVID-19.

The V call is TRBV5-1, the J call TRBJ2-3; tentative D call: TRBD1 (6 bases). V shed 0 bases and J shed 1 base, with 15 bases lying between them. Germline CDR1 SGHRS, CDR2 YFSETQ. The CDR3 loop spans 17 amino acids. For the CDR3, the DNA is TGCGCCAGCAGCTTGGTCACAGGGAATACTCGCACAGATACGCAGTATTTT. The encoded protein is CASSLVTGNTRTDTQYF.

This chain joins TRBV5-8 and TRBJ1-3, with TRBD1 as a possible D gene (5 bases). CDR3 length: 13 residues. Germline CDR1 and CDR2: SGHTS and YDEGEE. The V gene lost 10 bases and the J gene lost 3 bases, with 14 bases spanning the gap. This chain's CDR3 is CALKSGFGNTIYF. As DNA, the CDR3 is TGTGCCCTTAAATCAGGGTTTGGAAACACCATATATTTT.

The chain employs TRBV30 and TRBJ2-1, with TRBD2 matching over 10 bases. V dropped 4 bases and J dropped 4; count of bases not matched to a gene: 4. Germline values: CDR1 GTSNPN, CDR2 SVGIG (reference sequence). This CDR3 comprises 14 residues. This chain's CDR3 is CAWTSGGIYNEQFF. In nucleotides, the CDR3 is TGTGCCTGGACTAGCGGGGGTATATACAATGAGCAGTTCTTC.

Written as DNA, the CDR3 is TGTGCCAGCAGTTACGGGCAGATGAACACTGAAGCTTTCTTT. Its translation is CASSYGQMNTEAFF. The chain employs TRBV6-6 and TRBJ1-1; D gene unclear. There are 14 residues in the CDR3. Germline V CDR1 and CDR2: MNHNY, SVGAGI (reference sequence). V lost 2 bases to trimming and J lost 0 bases, with 7 bases between them.

V usage is TRBV29-1 and J usage is TRBJ1-4; D is unresolved. From germline, CDR1 is SQVTM and CDR2 ANQGSEA. The CDR3 has 13 residues. Trimming cost V 4 bases and J 8 bases, with 14 bases left between them. In DNA, the CDR3 is TGCAGCGTTGTCGGAGGGATGGAGGAAAAACTGTTTTTT. This encodes CSVVGGMEEKLFF.

The J gene is TRBJ1-1, the V gene TRBV14, with TRBD1 matching 7 bases. V lost 6 bases to trimming and J lost 4 bases; unmatched junction nucleotides: 8. There are 14 residues in the CDR3. Germline V lookup: CDR1 SGHDN, CDR2 FVKESK. CDR3 bases: TGTGCCAGCAGGCCACAGGGGACCGGCACTGAAGCTTTCTTT. Its translation is CASRPQGTGTEAFF.

DNA for the CDR3: TGCAGCGTTGCCGGGACATCCAGAAACACCATATATTTT. Protein sequence: CSVAGTSRNTIYF. The V call is TRBV29-1, the J call TRBJ1-3; the D gene is possibly TRBD1 (6 bases). Germline assignment: CDR1 SQVTM and CDR2 ANQGSEA. V lost 4 bases, J lost 5 bases, and 12 bases lay in between. CDR3 length: 13 residues.

In this sample, this clone turned up once. J is TRBJ2-3 and V is TRBV7-9, with TRBD2 matching over 8 bases. V trimming: 0 bases; J trimming: 6 bases; junction bases outside the gene matches: 8. This CDR3 region has 16 residues. In germline, CDR1 is SEHNR, CDR2 FQNEAQ (reference sequence). CDR3 sequence: CASSLALAAGADTQYF. CDR3 nucleotide sequence: TGTGCCAGCAGCTTAGCGCTTGCAGCGGGGGCGGATACGCAGTATTTT.

The V and J genes are TRBV5-1 and TRBJ1-4; tentative D call: TRBD1 (5 bases). In germline, CDR1 is SGHRS, CDR2 YFSETQ. V dropped 2 bases and J dropped 1 base, with 9 bases sitting between them. The CDR3 is 15 amino acids. DNA for the CDR3: TGCGCCAGCAGCTTAGGGGATGGAACTAATGAAAAACTGTTTTTT. Its protein is CASSLGDGTNEKLFF.

This chain joins TRBV6-5 and TRBJ1-2, with 9 bases identical to TRBD1. CDR1 and CDR2 from the germline V gene are MNHEY and SVGAGI. The CDR3 is 15 amino acids. Trimming at V came to 5 bases and at J to 4 bases, leaving 8 bases not matched to a gene. CDR3 sequence (DNA): TGTGCCAGCAGTCGAACGGACAGGGGACCCTATGGCTACACCTTC. This translates into CASSRTDRGPYGYTF.

The chain carries TRBV29-1 and TRBJ2-1; a possible D gene is TRBD2 (7 bases). V lost 6 bases and J lost 3, with 12 bases in between. Germline loops: CDR1 SQVTM, CDR2 ANQGSEA. The length of the CDR3 is 13 residues. The CDR3 spells CSVRGGRYNEQFF. CDR3 nucleotide sequence: TGCAGCGTCCGCGGGGGCCGCTACAATGAGCAGTTCTTC.

The chain is built from TRBV10-3 and TRBJ2-2; 9 bases line up with TRBD1. Germline V gene data show CDR1 as ENHRY and CDR2 as SYGVKD. V lost 6 bases, J lost 5 bases, and 4 bases stayed unmatched. The CDR3 spans 14 residues. The CDR3 DNA reads TGTGCCATCAGCCCGACAGGGGGGACCGGGGAGCTGTTTTTT. Its translation: CAISPTGGTGELFF.

This chain joins TRBV3-1 (or the pseudogene TRBV3-2) and TRBJ1-2, with 8 bases that match TRBD1. With V trimmed by 0 bases and J by 4 bases, 10 bases remained unmatched. This CDR3 comprises 17 residues. CDR1 LGHDT and CDR2 YNNKEL come from the germline V gene (reference sequence). The CDR3 spells CASSQDFETGVVYGYTF. DNA for the CDR3: TGTGCCAGCAGCCAAGATTTTGAGACAGGGGTCGTCTATGGCTACACCTTC.

V gene TRBV19 combines with J gene TRBJ1-5; TRBD1 might be the D (5 bases). V lost 7 bases and J 4 bases, leaving 14 bases between the germline ends. Per germline, CDR1 LNHDA and CDR2 SQIVND (reference sequence). The CDR3 spans 14 residues. Here the CDR3 reads CASKEGVGNQPQHF. The CDR3 coding sequence is TGTGCCAGTAAGGAAGGGGTGGGGAATCAGCCCCAGCATTTT.

This chain connects TRBV10-1 to TRBJ2-3, with D perhaps TRBD1 (6 bases). Looked up from germline, CDR1 is WNHNN and CDR2 is SYGVQD (reference sequence). CDR3 size: 16 residues. The germline V and J ends were trimmed by 4 bases and 1 base, with 15 bases remaining between them. CDR3 sequence: CASSADLGAGTDTQYF. The CDR3 nucleotides read TGCGCCAGCAGTGCTGACTTGGGGGCGGGCACAGATACGCAGTATTTT.

The table lists this clone with a count of one. V is TRBV6-5 and J is TRBJ1-2; possibly TRBD1 for D (5 bases). V gave up 7 bases and J gave up 4 bases, with 19 bases separating them. The CDR3 has 15 amino acids. Germline V gene data show CDR1 as MNHEY and CDR2 as SVGAGI. The CDR3 DNA follows: TGTGCCAGCATACCGCACGGGGGGGGACCCTATGGCTACACCTTC. Protein sequence: CASIPHGGGPYGYTF.

The V call is TRBV5-6, the J call TRBJ1-1; D gene unclear. CDR3 size: 12 residues. The germline gives CDR1 SGHDT, CDR2 YYEEEE. Trimming took 1 base from V and 5 from J, leaving 6 bases between them. The CDR3 spells CASSLSVTEAFF. The CDR3 DNA sequence: TGTGCCAGCAGCTTGTCGGTGACTGAAGCTTTCTTT.

J is TRBJ2-6 and V is TRBV5-6; 8 bases are shared with TRBD1. Unmatched junction bases numbered 1, after V lost 3 bases and J lost 2 bases. CDR1 is SGHDT and CDR2 is YYEEEE in the germline V gene. The CDR3 runs 15 residues. CDR3 region: CASSWTGTGANVLTF. The CDR3 DNA reads as TGTGCCAGCAGCTGGACAGGGACTGGGGCCAACGTCCTGACTTTC.

DNA of the CDR3: TGCGCCAGCAGCTTGGGCGTAAATCCCGGGGAGCTGTTTTTT. Amino acid sequence: CASSLGVNPGELFF. J is TRBJ2-2 and V is TRBV5-1; D remains ambiguous. Germline V CDR1 and CDR2: SGHRS, YFSETQ. Trimming took off 0 bases at V and 6 bases at J, with 9 bases between the two ends. The CDR3 runs 14 residues.

The count of this clone is one. The chain links TRBV6-1 to TRBJ1-5; D unclear. Germline assignment: CDR1 MNHNS and CDR2 SASEGT. This CDR3 is built from 15 residues. Trimming removed 2 bases at V and 9 bases at J, with 17 bases between. CDR3 bases: TGTGCCAGCAGTGAAAGGCGGCAGCCGTGGGTGCCCCAGCATTTT. It encodes CASSERRQPWVPQHF.

V is TRBV5-1 and J is TRBJ2-3, with 7 bases matching TRBD2. The CDR3 has 16 amino acids. CDR1 SGHRS and CDR2 YFSETQ come from the germline V gene. Trimming cost V 3 bases and J 3 bases; bases outside gene matches: 10. The CDR3, as DNA: TGCGCCAGCAGCTCCCGATCCGGGGGGTTAACAGATACGCAGTATTTT. This translates into CASSSRSGGLTDTQYF.

The genes are TRBV6-5 and TRBJ2-5; a weak D match, TRBD2 (7 bases). V lost 6 bases and J 7 bases, leaving 18 bases between the germline ends. Germline values: CDR1 MNHEY, CDR2 SVGAGI. The CDR3 contains 14 residues. The CDR3 protein is CASRPSGGPPTQYF. Here the CDR3 DNA reads TGTGCCAGCAGGCCTTCCGGGGGGCCCCCGACCCAGTACTTC.